The rows below give T cell receptor beta chains drawn from one sample of a study of blood T cell repertoires in COVID-19. Generated by immunoSEQ multiplex PCR, the TCRdb table keeps only in-frame clones and is missing some. The sample lists 200,000 to 250,000 clones, 85% to 90% occurring once. The specimen sequenced was PBMCs or T cells enriched from blood (not recorded which). Receptors originate from a woman between 45 and 60 years old with acute COVID-19. The CDR3 runs from the conserved cysteine through the conserved F or W. Fields, in order: clone size, CDR3 length, J gene, V gene, D gene, CDR3 DNA, CDR3 protein. The D gene is left open where the match is weak. Clone size is shown for a subset of rows, as once, few, many or a class of expanded clone.

.,15,TRBJ2-7,TRBV6-6,TRBD2,TGTGCCAGCAGCCAGACTAGCGGGAGCTCCTACGAGCAGTACTTC,CASSQTSGSSYEQYF
few,12,TRBJ2-2,TRBV12-3/TRBV12-4,.,TGTGCCAGCAGGAGGGATGCCGGGGAGCTGTTTTTT,CASRRDAGELFF
.,12,TRBJ1-2,TRBV28,TRBD1,TGTGCCAGCAGAAGACAGGGGGATGGCTACACCTTC,CASRRQGDGYTF
.,15,TRBJ2-1,TRBV5-1,.,TGCGCCAGCGGGATTTGGGCAGGAGGTGGGAATGAGCAGTTCTTC,CASGIWAGGGNEQFF
.,19,TRBJ2-1,TRBV19,TRBD2,TGTGCCAGTAGTATATATGCTGTGAGTCTAGCGGGACAAGGCAATGAGCAGTTCTTC,CASSIYAVSLAGQGNEQFF
.,15,TRBJ2-7,TRBV7-2,.,TGTGCCAGCAGCTTCAGCGCCCTGAGCTCCTACGAGCAGTACTTC,CASSFSALSSYEQYF
.,14,TRBJ2-5,TRBV6-5,TRBD2,TGTGCCAGCAGTAGAGCGGGGCACCAAGAGACCCAGTACTTC,CASSRAGHQETQYF
.,16,TRBJ1-5,TRBV6-5,.,TGTGCCAGCAGTTGCCCCCTGGGCATCGGCAATCAGCCCCAGCATTTT,CASSCPLGIGNQPQHF
.,14,TRBJ1-5,TRBV19,.,TGTGCCAGTAGTATCCAGACGGAGAGAAAACCCCAGCATTTT,CASSIQTERKPQHF
.,16,TRBJ1-2,TRBV6-2/TRBV6-3,TRBD1,TGTGCCAGCAGTTACTCCGGGACAGGACTAAACTATGGCTACACCTTC,CASSYSGTGLNYGYTF
.,18,TRBJ2-6,TRBV6-2/TRBV6-3,.,TGTGCCAGCAGTTACTTCGGACTGCACCCCTCTGGGGCCAACGTCCTGACTTTC,CASSYFGLHPSGANVLTF
.,14,TRBJ2-5,TRBV7-3,TRBD2,TGTGCCAGCAGCTCGGGACTAGCCCAAGAGACCCAGTACTTC,CASSSGLAQETQYF
.,17,TRBJ2-2,TRBV7-9,.,TGTGCCAGCAGCCTAAGGTGGGAGTCGGCTTATTCCGGGGAGCTGTTTTTT,CASSLRWESAYSGELFF
.,14,TRBJ1-2,TRBV9,.,TGTGCCAGCAGCGTAGGGCCGGGTAAGACTGGCTACACCTTC,CASSVGPGKTGYTF
.,14,TRBJ1-3,TRBV7-9,TRBD1,TGTGCCGGTGGACAGGAGATCTCTGGAAACACCATATATTTT,CAGGQEISGNTIYF
.,15,TRBJ1-1,TRBV15,.,TGTGCCACCAGCAGAGTCGGGGGGGCTGGAACTGAAGCTTTCTTT,CATSRVGGAGTEAFF
.,17,TRBJ2-5,TRBV7-9,TRBD1,TGTGCCAGCAGCTGGTTGACAGGGGGCCGCTTTGGGGAGACCCAGTACTTC,CASSWLTGGRFGETQYF
few,14,TRBJ2-1,TRBV6-2/TRBV6-3,.,TGTGCCAGCAGTTTCCGACTAGATTACAATGAGCAGTTCTTC,CASSFRLDYNEQFF
.,18,TRBJ2-3,TRBV3-1/TRBV3-2,TRBD1,TGTGCCAGCAGCCCCCTCTCCCCGACAGGGGTATTTACAGATACGCAGTATTTT,CASSPLSPTGVFTDTQYF
.,14,TRBJ1-1,TRBV6-5,.,TGTGCCAGCAGTTGGGGCAGGGGGAACACTGAAGCTTTCTTT,CASSWGRGNTEAFF
.,17,TRBJ2-1,TRBV30,TRBD2,TGTGCCTGGAGCGCCGGGTGGACTAGCGGCTCCTACAATGAGCAGTTCTTC,CAWSAGWTSGSYNEQFF
.,17,TRBJ2-4,TRBV6-1,.,TGTGCCAGCAGTGAAGCGCCCGGGTCGGGAGCCAAAAACATTCAGTACTTC,CASSEAPGSGAKNIQYF
.,16,TRBJ1-1,TRBV24-1,TRBD1,TGTGCCACCAGGGCCGGGACAGTGAGAATGAACACTGAAGCTTTCTTT,CATRAGTVRMNTEAFF
.,12,TRBJ1-2,TRBV27,.,TGTGCCAGCTCGGGGATCGGCTATGGCTACACCTTC,CASSGIGYGYTF
.,16,TRBJ2-1,TRBV7-9,TRBD2,TGTGCCAGCAGCTTTTTTTTAGCGGGATTAAGCGATGAGCAGTTCTTC,CASSFFLAGLSDEQFF
.,16,TRBJ2-7,TRBV18,TRBD1,TGTGCCAGCTCACCTTTCCCGGGACAGGGAAAGGAGGAGCAGTACTTC,CASSPFPGQGKEEQYF
.,13,TRBJ1-2,TRBV5-6,.,TGTGCCAGCAGCTTGTACACTAACTATGGCTACACCTTC,CASSLYTNYGYTF
.,17,TRBJ2-5,TRBV24-1,TRBD2,TGTGCCACCAGTGATTTTCGGCTAGCGGGATTCCAAGAGACCCAGTACTTC,CATSDFRLAGFQETQYF
once,12,TRBJ1-3,TRBV30,.,TGTGCCTGGAGTGTACTGCGTAACACCATATATTTT,CAWSVLRNTIYF
.,16,TRBJ1-1,TRBV23-1,TRBD1,TGCGCCAGCAGTAGAACAGGGGGCGACGGGAACACTGAAGCTTTCTTT,CASSRTGGDGNTEAFF
.,15,TRBJ1-2,TRBV6-5,TRBD1,TGTGCCATCTCGAACCTCCGGGACAGGGCCTATGGCTACACCTTC,CAISNLRDRAYGYTF
.,13,TRBJ2-7,TRBV28,.,TGTGCCAGCACTCGAGGAGGCTCCTACGAGCAGTACTTC,CASTRGGSYEQYF
.,15,TRBJ1-5,TRBV28,TRBD1,TGTGCCAGCAGTTTCGGGACAGGGACTCGTCAGCCCCAGCATTTT,CASSFGTGTRQPQHF
.,15,TRBJ1-4,TRBV23-1,.,TGCGCCAGCAGTCAATCGAGGCAGCCGAATGAAAAACTGTTTTTT,CASSQSRQPNEKLFF
few,15,TRBJ1-4,TRBV7-2,TRBD1,TGTGCCAGCAGCGCTTACCAGGGGGCGAATGAAAAACTGTTTTTT,CASSAYQGANEKLFF
.,17,TRBJ2-3,TRBV29-1,TRBD2,TGCAGCGTTGAAGGGACTAGCGGGAGACAGTCCACAGATACGCAGTATTTT,CSVEGTSGRQSTDTQYF